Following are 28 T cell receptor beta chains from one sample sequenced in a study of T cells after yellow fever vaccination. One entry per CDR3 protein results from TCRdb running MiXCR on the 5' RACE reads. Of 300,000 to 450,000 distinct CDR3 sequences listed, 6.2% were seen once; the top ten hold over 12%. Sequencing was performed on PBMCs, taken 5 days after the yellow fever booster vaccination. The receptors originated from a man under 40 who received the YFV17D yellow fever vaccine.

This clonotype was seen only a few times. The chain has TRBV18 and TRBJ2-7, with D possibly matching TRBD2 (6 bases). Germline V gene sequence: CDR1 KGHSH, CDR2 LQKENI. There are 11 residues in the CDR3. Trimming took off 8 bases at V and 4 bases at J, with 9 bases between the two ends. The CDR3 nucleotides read TGTGCCAGCACCGCGGGGTACGAGCAGTACTTC. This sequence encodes CASTAGYEQYF.

CDR3 sequence (DNA): TGTGCCACCAGCAGAGAACAGGGGAGCTACAATGAGCAGTTCTTC. Protein sequence: CATSREQGSYNEQFF. The V call is TRBV15, the J call TRBJ2-1; 7 nucleotides match TRBD1. The ends lost 0 bases at V and 3 bases at J; junction bases unmatched: 2. The CDR3 loop spans 15 amino acids. Per germline, CDR1 LNHNV and CDR2 YYDKDF (reference sequence).

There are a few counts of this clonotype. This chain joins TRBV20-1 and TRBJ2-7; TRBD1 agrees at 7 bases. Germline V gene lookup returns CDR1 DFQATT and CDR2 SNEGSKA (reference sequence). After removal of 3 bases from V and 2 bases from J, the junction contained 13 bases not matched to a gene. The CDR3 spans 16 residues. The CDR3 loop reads CSASLPTGKITYEQYF. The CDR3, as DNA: TGCAGTGCTAGTCTCCCGACAGGGAAAATAACCTACGAGCAGTACTTC.

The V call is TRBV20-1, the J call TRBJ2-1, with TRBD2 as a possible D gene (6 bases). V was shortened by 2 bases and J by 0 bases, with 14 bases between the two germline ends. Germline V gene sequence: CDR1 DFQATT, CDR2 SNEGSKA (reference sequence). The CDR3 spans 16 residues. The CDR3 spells CSARKQAGSSYNEQFF. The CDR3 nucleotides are TGCAGTGCTAGAAAGCAAGCGGGCAGCTCCTACAATGAGCAGTTCTTC.

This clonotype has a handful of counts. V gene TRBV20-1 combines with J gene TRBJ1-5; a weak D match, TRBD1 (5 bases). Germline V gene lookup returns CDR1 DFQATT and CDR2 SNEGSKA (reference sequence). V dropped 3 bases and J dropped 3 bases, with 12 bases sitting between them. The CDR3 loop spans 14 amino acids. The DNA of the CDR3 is TGCAGTGCTAGTGACGGGGGATACAATCAGCCCCAGCATTTT. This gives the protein CSASDGGYNQPQHF.

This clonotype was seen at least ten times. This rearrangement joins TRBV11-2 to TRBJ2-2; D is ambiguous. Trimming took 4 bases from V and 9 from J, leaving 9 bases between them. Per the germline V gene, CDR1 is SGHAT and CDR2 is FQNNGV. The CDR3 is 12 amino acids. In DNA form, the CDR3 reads TGTGCCAGCAGCTCCTATGAGAGGGAGCTGTTTTTT. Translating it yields CASSSYERELFF.

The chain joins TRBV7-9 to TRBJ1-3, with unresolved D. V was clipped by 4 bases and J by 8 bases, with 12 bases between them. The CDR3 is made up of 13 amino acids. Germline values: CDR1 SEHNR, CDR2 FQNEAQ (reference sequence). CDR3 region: CASSSPPWDTIYF. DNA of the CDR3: TGTGCCAGCAGCTCCCCCCCATGGGACACCATATATTTT. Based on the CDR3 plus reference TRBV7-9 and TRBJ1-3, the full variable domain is DTGVSQNPRHKITKRGQNVTFRCDPISEHNRLYWYRQTLGQGPEFLTYFQNEAQLEKSRLLSDRFSAERPKGSFSTLEIQRTEQGDSAMYLCASSSPPWDTIYFGEGSWLTVV.

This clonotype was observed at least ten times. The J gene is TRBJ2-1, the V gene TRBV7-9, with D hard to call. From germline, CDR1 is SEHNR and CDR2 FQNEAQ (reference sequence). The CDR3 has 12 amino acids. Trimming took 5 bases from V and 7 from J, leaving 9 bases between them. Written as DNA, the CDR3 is TGTGCCAGCAGCAAAACCAGGAATGAGCAGTTCTTC. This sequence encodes CASSKTRNEQFF.

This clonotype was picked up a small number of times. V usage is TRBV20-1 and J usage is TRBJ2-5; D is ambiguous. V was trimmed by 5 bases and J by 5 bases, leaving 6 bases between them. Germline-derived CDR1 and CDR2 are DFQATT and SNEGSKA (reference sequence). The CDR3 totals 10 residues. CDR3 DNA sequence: TGCAGTGCTTTGGCCGAGACCCAGTACTTC. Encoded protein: CSALAETQYF.

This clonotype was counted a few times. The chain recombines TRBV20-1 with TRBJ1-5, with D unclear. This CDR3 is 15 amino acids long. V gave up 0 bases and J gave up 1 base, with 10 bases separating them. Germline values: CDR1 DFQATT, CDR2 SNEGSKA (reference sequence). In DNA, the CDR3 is TGCAGTGCTAGAGATGGGTCGGGGAGCAATCAGCCCCAGCATTTT. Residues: CSARDGSGSNQPQHF.

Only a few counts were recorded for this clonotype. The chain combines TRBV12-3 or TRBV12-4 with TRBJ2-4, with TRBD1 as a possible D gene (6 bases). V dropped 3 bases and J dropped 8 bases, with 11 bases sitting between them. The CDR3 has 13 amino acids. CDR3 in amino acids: CASSFQGMDIQYF. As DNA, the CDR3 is TGTGCCAGCAGTTTTCAGGGGATGGACATTCAGTACTTC.

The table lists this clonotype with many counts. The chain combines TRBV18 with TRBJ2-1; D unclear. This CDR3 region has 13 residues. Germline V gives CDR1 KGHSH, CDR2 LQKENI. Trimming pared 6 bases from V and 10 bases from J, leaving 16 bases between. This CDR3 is CASSTQQTPEQFF. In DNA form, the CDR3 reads TGTGCCAGCTCCACCCAGCAGACTCCAGAGCAGTTCTTC.

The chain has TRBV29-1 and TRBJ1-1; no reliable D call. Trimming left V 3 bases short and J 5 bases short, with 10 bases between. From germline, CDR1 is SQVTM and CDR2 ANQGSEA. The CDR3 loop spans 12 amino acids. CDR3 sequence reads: CSVDPGGTEAFF. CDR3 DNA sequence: TGCAGCGTTGACCCGGGAGGGACTGAAGCTTTCTTT.

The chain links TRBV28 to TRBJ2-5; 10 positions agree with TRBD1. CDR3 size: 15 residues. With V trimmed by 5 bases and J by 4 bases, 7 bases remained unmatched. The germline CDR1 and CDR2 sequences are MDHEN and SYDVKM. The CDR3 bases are TGTGCCAGCAGTCCCCCGGGGACAGGGGCAGAGACCCAGTACTTC. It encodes CASSPPGTGAETQYF. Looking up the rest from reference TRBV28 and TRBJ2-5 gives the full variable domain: DVKVTQSSRYLVKRTGEKVFLECVQDMDHENMFWYRQDPGLGLRLIYFSYDVKMKEKGDIPEGYSVSREKKERFSLILESASTNQTSMYLCASSPPGTGAETQYFGPGTRLLVL.

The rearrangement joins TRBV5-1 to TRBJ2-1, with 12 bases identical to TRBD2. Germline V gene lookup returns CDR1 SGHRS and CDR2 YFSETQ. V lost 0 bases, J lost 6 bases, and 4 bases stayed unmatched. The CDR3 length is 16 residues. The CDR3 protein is CASSLARTSGINEQFF. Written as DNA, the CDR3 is TGCGCCAGCAGCTTGGCCAGGACTAGCGGGATCAATGAGCAGTTCTTC.

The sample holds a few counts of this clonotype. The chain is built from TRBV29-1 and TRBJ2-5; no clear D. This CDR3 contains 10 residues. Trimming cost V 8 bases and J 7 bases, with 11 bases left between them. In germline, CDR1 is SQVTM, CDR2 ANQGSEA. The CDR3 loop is CSTKVGTQYF. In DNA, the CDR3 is TGCAGCACAAAGGTCGGGACCCAGTACTTC.

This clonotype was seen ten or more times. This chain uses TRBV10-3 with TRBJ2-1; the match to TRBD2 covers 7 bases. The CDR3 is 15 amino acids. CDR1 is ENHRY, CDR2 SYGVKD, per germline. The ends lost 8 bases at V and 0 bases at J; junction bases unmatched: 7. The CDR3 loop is CAIESGISSYNEQFF. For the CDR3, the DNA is TGTGCCATCGAAAGCGGGATTAGCTCCTACAATGAGCAGTTCTTC.

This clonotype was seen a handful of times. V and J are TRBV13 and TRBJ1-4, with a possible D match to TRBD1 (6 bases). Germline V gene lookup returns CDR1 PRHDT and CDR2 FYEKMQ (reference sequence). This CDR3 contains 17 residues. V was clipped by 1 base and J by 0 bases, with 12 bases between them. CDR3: CASSLDRGAATNEKLFF. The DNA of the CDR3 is TGTGCCAGCAGCTTAGACCGGGGGGCCGCAACTAATGAAAAACTGTTTTTT.

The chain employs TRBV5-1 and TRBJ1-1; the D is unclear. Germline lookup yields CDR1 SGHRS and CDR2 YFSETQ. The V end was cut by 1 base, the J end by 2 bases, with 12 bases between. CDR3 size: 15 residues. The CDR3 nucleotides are TGCGCCAGCAGCTTGTTTAATATGTTAAACACTGAAGCTTTCTTT. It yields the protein CASSLFNMLNTEAFF. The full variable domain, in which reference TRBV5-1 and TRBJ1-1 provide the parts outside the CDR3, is KAGVTQTPRYLIKTRGQQVTLSCSPISGHRSVSWYQQTPGQGLQFLFEYFSETQRNKGNFPGRFSGRQFSNSRSEMNVSTLELGDSALYLCASSLFNMLNTEAFFGQGTRLTVV.

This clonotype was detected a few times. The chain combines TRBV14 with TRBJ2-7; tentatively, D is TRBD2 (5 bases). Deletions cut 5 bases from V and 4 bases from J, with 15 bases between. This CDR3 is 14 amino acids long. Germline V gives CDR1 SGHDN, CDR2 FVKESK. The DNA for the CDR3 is TGTGCCAGCAGCGGTCGGGAAGGCGGTTACGAGCAGTACTTC. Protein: CASSGREGGYEQYF.

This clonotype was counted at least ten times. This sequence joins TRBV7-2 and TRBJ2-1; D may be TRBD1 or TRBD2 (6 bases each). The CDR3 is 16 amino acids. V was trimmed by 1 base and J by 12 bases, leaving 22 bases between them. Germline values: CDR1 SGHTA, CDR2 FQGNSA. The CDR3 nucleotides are TGTGCCAGCAGCTTAGGGGGGCGCGGGATCTCCGGGATGCAGTTCTTC. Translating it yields CASSLGGRGISGMQFF.

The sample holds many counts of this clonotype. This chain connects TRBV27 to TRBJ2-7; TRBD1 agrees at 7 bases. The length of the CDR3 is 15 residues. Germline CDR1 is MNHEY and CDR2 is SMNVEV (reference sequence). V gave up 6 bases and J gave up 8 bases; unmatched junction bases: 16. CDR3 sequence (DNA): TGTGCCAGCAGCCTGTCGACAGGGACCTACGGCAAGCAGTACTTC. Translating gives CASSLSTGTYGKQYF.

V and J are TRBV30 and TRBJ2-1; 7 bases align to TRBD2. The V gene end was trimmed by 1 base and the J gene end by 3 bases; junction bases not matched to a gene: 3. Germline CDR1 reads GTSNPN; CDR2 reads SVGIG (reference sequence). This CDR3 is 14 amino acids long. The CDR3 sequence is CAWSGGSGYNEQFF. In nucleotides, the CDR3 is TGTGCCTGGAGTGGCGGGAGTGGCTACAATGAGCAGTTCTTC.

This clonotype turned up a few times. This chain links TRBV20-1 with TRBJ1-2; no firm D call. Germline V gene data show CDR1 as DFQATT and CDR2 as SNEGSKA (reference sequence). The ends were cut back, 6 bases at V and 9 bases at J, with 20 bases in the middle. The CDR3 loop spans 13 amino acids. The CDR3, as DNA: TGCAGTGCCAACCTTGGGAGTACTTCTAGCTACACCTTC. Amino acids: CSANLGSTSSYTF.

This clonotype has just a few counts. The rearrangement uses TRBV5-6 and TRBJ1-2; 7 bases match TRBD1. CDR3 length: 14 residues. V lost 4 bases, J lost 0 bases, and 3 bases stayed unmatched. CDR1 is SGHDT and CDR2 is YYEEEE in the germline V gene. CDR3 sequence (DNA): TGTGCCAGCAGCACCGGGACAGCTAACTATGGCTACACCTTC. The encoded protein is CASSTGTANYGYTF.

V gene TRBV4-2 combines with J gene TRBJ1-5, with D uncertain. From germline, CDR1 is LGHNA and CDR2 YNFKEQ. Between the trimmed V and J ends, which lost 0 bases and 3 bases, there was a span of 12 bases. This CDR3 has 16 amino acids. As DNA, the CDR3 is TGTGCCAGCAGCCAAGATGGTAACAGCAACAATCAGCCCCAGCATTTT. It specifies CASSQDGNSNNQPQHF.

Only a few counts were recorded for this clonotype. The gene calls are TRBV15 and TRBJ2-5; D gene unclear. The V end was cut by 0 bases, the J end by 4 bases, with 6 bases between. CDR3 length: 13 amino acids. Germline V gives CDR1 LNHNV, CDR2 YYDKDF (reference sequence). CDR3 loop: CATSRDGVETQYF. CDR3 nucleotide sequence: TGTGCCACCAGCAGAGATGGGGTAGAGACCCAGTACTTC.

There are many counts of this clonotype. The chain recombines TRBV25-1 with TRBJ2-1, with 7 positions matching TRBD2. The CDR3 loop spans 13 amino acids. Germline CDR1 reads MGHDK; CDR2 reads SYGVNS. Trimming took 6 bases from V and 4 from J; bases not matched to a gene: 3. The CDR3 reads CASRGGVYNEQFF. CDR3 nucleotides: TGTGCCAGCAGGGGGGGGGTTTACAATGAGCAGTTCTTC.